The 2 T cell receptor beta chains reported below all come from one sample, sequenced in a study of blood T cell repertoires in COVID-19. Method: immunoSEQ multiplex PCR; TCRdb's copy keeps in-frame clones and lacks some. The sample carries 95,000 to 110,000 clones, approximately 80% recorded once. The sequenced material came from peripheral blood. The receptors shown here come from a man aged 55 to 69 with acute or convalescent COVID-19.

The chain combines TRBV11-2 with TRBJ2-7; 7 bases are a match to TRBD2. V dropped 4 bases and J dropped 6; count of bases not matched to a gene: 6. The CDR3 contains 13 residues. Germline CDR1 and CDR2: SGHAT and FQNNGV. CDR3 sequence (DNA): TGTGCCAGCAGCTGGGCTAGGGAGGGCGAGCAGTACTTC. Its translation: CASSWAREGEQYF.

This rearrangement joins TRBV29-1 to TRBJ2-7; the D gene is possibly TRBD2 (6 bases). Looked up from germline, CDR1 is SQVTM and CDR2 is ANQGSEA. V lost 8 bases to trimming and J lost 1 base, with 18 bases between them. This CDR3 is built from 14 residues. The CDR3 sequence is CSTRRDSTSYEQYF. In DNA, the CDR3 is TGCAGCACCCGACGGGACTCCACTTCCTACGAGCAGTACTTC.